The 25 T cell receptor beta chains reported below all come from one sample, sequenced in a study of blood T cell repertoires in COVID-19. Here immunoSEQ multiplex PCR was the method, and the copy in TCRdb shows in-frame clones only, minus some. The table records 300,000 to 450,000 clones, approximately 91% of them present only once. Sequencing was performed on PBMCs or T cells enriched from blood (not recorded which). The receptors stem from a woman aged 25 to 45 who had been exposed to COVID-19.

This chain connects TRBV7-3 to TRBJ1-1, with 7 positions matching TRBD1. CDR1 SGHTA and CDR2 FQGTGA come from the germline V gene. This CDR3 has 15 residues. Trimming at V came to 5 bases and at J to 4 bases, leaving 10 bases not matched to a gene. Written as DNA, the CDR3 is TGTGCCAGCAGCCCGACAGGGCCCGGGGGCACTGAAGCTTTCTTT. It yields the protein CASSPTGPGGTEAFF.

This chain links TRBV14 with TRBJ1-4; TRBD1 aligns across 7 bases. The CDR3 spans 17 residues. The trim removed 4 bases at V and 0 bases at J, leaving 8 bases unmatched. CDR1 and CDR2 from the germline V gene are SGHDN and FVKESK. The CDR3 DNA reads as TGTGCCAGCAGCCCCTGGGACAGATCAACAACTAATGAAAAACTGTTTTTT. This gives the protein CASSPWDRSTTNEKLFF.

V gene TRBV29-1 combines with J gene TRBJ2-5, with D perhaps TRBD2 (6 bases). Germline V gene sequence: CDR1 SQVTM, CDR2 ANQGSEA. The CDR3 spans 13 residues. V dropped 3 bases and J dropped 4 bases, with 12 bases sitting between them. This CDR3 is CSVDGQEGETQYF. The CDR3 DNA reads as TGCAGCGTTGATGGCCAGGAGGGAGAGACCCAGTACTTC.

J is TRBJ1-6 and V is TRBV19, with TRBD1 identical over 10 bases. The germline V gene encodes CDR1 LNHDA and CDR2 SQIVND (reference sequence). This CDR3 is 15 amino acids long. With 4 bases clipped from V and 5 bases from J, the junction kept 2 bases outside the gene matches. CDR3 protein: CASSTGTGDNSPLHF. The CDR3 region has the DNA TGTGCCAGTAGTACCGGGACAGGGGATAATTCACCCCTCCACTTT.

This sequence joins TRBV27 and TRBJ1-4, with a weak D call TRBD1 (5 bases). Trimming removed 6 bases at V and 8 bases at J, with 19 bases between. The CDR3 extends over 15 amino acids. CDR1 is MNHEY, CDR2 SMNVEV, per germline (reference sequence). CDR3: CASSRFQGMGEKLFF. The CDR3 DNA reads TGTGCCAGCAGCCGCTTCCAGGGTATGGGGGAAAAACTGTTTTTT.

The gene calls are TRBV5-1 and TRBJ1-1, with no clear D. CDR3 length: 15 residues. The V end lost 2 bases, the J end lost 4 bases, and 15 bases lay between the germline ends. The germline V gene encodes CDR1 SGHRS and CDR2 YFSETQ. The CDR3 region has the DNA TGCGCCAGCAGCTTAAACACGGGAAAGGGCACTGAAGCTTTCTTT. Its protein is CASSLNTGKGTEAFF.

The chain uses TRBV11-1 and TRBJ2-2; D remains ambiguous. V lost 0 bases, J lost 5 bases, and 13 bases lay in between. Germline CDR1 and CDR2: SGHAT and FQDESV (reference sequence). This CDR3 contains 16 residues. The CDR3 DNA reads TGTGCCAGCAGCTTAGCGCGTAGACTGGCAACCGGGGAGCTGTTTTTT. It specifies CASSLARRLATGELFF. The complete variable domain, with remaining parts taken from reference TRBV11-1 and TRBJ2-2, reads EAEVAQSPRYKITEKSQAVAFWCDPISGHATLYWYRQILGQGPELLVQFQDESVVDDSQLPKDRFSAERLKGVDSTLKIQPAELGDSAMYLCASSLARRLATGELFFGEGSRLTVL.

The chain uses TRBV11-2 and TRBJ2-1; D is possibly TRBD2 (6 bases). CDR1 SGHAT and CDR2 FQNNGV come from the germline V gene. The V and J ends lost 0 bases and 7 bases respectively, with 16 bases between them. CDR3 length: 16 amino acids. CDR3 loop: CASSLDPGLAGNEQFF. DNA for the CDR3: TGTGCCAGCAGCTTAGACCCCGGACTCGCGGGGAATGAGCAGTTCTTC.

The chain recombines TRBV29-1 with TRBJ2-1, with no clear D. The CDR3 loop spans 14 amino acids. Germline V lookup: CDR1 SQVTM, CDR2 ANQGSEA. With 3 bases removed from V and 2 bases from J, the gap between germline ends came to 11 bases. The CDR3 loop reads CSVEAGEAYNEQFF. CDR3 DNA: TGCAGCGTTGAGGCAGGCGAAGCCTACAATGAGCAGTTCTTC.

This clone was found once. This chain connects TRBV28 to TRBJ1-5; no definite D call. The CDR3 loop spans 12 amino acids. Trimming left V 6 bases short and J 8 bases short, with 11 bases between. The germline V gene encodes CDR1 MDHEN and CDR2 SYDVKM. The CDR3 protein is CASSLVSEPQHF. The CDR3 DNA follows: TGTGCCAGCAGCCTAGTTAGTGAGCCCCAGCATTTT. Variable domain in full (rest from reference TRBV28 and TRBJ1-5): DVKVTQSSRYLVKRTGEKVFLECVQDMDHENMFWYRQDPGLGLRLIYFSYDVKMKEKGDIPEGYSVSREKKERFSLILESASTNQTSMYLCASSLVSEPQHFGDGTRLSIL.

The chain uses TRBV2 and TRBJ2-2, with D possibly TRBD2 on 5 matching bases. Trimming took 4 bases from V and 6 from J, leaving 9 bases between them. The V gene's germline CDR1 is SNHLY and CDR2 FYNNEI. This CDR3 region has 13 residues. The CDR3 DNA is TGTGCCAGCAGTGCGGAGGTAGCCGGGGAGCTGTTTTTT. Protein: CASSAEVAGELFF.

This clone is a singleton in its sample. The chain links TRBV12-3 or TRBV12-4 to TRBJ2-7, with a tentative D call TRBD2 (5 bases). The CDR3 length is 13 residues. V was cut by 6 bases and J by 0 bases, with 9 bases left in between. This chain's CDR3 is CASSLTSSYEQYF. The CDR3 bases are TGTGCCAGCAGCCTCACTAGCTCCTACGAGCAGTACTTC.

The chain joins TRBV2 to TRBJ2-7, with D possibly matching TRBD1 (6 bases). Trimming removed 6 bases from V and 2 bases from J, with 11 bases in between. Germline values: CDR1 SNHLY, CDR2 FYNNEI. The CDR3 consists of 13 residues. Here the CDR3 reads CASRVGAPYEQYF. In DNA form, the CDR3 reads TGTGCCAGCAGGGTGGGGGCCCCCTACGAGCAGTACTTC. The complete variable domain, with remaining parts taken from reference TRBV2 and TRBJ2-7, reads EPEVTQTPSHQVTQMGQEVILRCVPISNHLYFYWYRQILGQKVEFLVSFYNNEISEKSEIFDDQFSVERPDGSNFTLKIRSTKLEDSAMYFCASRVGAPYEQYFGPGTRLTVT.

Notes on this clone: One end of the junction varies from germline; a read error may be responsible. The rearrangement uses TRBV7-9 and TRBJ1-1; maybe TRBD1 (5 bases). The germline V gene encodes CDR1 SEHNR and CDR2 FQNEAQ (reference sequence). There are 15 residues in the CDR3. This CDR3 reads CASSLLSGRSTEASF. The CDR3, as DNA: TGTGCCAGCAGCTTATTATCAGGGAGGAGCACTGAAGCTTCCTTT.

This chain connects TRBV27 to TRBJ1-5; 11 nucleotides agree with TRBD1. The germline V gene has CDR1 MNHEY and CDR2 SMNVEV (reference sequence). Losses at the gene ends were 8 bases for V and 6 bases for J; bases not matched to a gene: 9. The CDR3 contains 15 residues. The CDR3, as DNA: TGTGCCAGCCGAACCGGGACAGGGGGTTTTCAGCCCCAGCATTTT. Amino acids: CASRTGTGGFQPQHF.

The chain recombines TRBV6-5 with TRBJ1-5, with a weak D call TRBD1 (6 bases). V lost 7 bases and J 7 bases, leaving 20 bases between the germline ends. This CDR3 has 15 residues. CDR1 and CDR2 from the germline V gene are MNHEY and SVGAGI. As DNA, the CDR3 is TGTGCCAGCACCCCTAGCCGGGGGCGGGGGCAGCCCCAGCATTTT. Its protein product is CASTPSRGRGQPQHF.

This clone was counted a single time. J is TRBJ1-1 and V is TRBV3-1 (or the pseudogene TRBV3-2); tentatively, D is TRBD1 (5 bases). Germline assignment: CDR1 LGHDT and CDR2 YNNKEL (reference sequence). This CDR3 comprises 15 residues. V was pared by 1 base and J by 9 bases, with 18 bases between. CDR3 coding DNA: TGTGCCAGCAGCCAAGGGGGTGTCAGGGCCGTGCAAGCTTTCTTT. Translated, it gives CASSQGGVRAVQAFF.

The gene calls are TRBV10-3 and TRBJ2-7; 7 positions match TRBD2. Germline lookup yields CDR1 ENHRY and CDR2 SYGVKD. The trim removed 5 bases at V and 0 bases at J, leaving 7 bases unmatched. The CDR3 covers 15 residues. CDR3 in amino acids: CAISPSGGGSYEQYF. The CDR3, as DNA: TGTGCCATCAGTCCCTCGGGGGGAGGCTCCTACGAGCAGTACTTC.

The chain is built from TRBV7-9 and TRBJ1-2; D uncertain. Germline CDR1 is SEHNR and CDR2 is FQNEAQ (reference sequence). Trimming left V 3 bases short and J 4 bases short, with 15 bases between. This CDR3 is 15 amino acids long. The CDR3 DNA follows: TGTGCCAGCAGCTTTCCTTACAAGGAGGGCTATGGCTACACCTTC. This codes for CASSFPYKEGYGYTF. The full variable domain, with the rest looked up from reference TRBV7-9 and TRBJ1-2, is DTGVSQNPRHKITKRGQNVTFRCDPISEHNRLYWYRQTLGQGPEFLTYFQNEAQLEKSRLLSDRFSAERPKGSFSTLEIQRTEQGDSAMYLCASSFPYKEGYGYTFGSGTRLTVV.

V gene TRBV3-1 (or the pseudogene TRBV3-2) combines with J gene TRBJ2-5, with D unclear. In germline, CDR1 is LGHDT, CDR2 YNNKEL (reference sequence). The V gene lost 4 bases and the J gene lost 5 bases, with 14 bases spanning the gap. The CDR3 extends over 14 amino acids. The CDR3 DNA follows: TGTGCCAGCAGCCTCAACTTTGTGCTGGAGACCCAGTACTTC. This translates into CASSLNFVLETQYF.

This sequence joins TRBV6-1 and TRBJ2-7; 7 bases match TRBD1. CDR1 is MNHNS and CDR2 is SASEGT in the germline V gene. This CDR3 has 19 residues. Unmatched junction bases numbered 21, after V lost 4 bases and J lost 3 bases. The CDR3 here is CASSANSIGKTGSHYEQYF. Here the CDR3 DNA reads TGTGCCAGCAGTGCGAACTCAATTGGGAAGACAGGGTCGCACTACGAGCAGTACTTC.

This rearrangement joins TRBV3-1 (or the pseudogene TRBV3-2) to TRBJ1-3; possibly TRBD1 for D (5 bases). The CDR3 sequence is 16 residues long. Germline values: CDR1 LGHDT, CDR2 YNNKEL (reference sequence). V was shortened by 6 bases and J by 0 bases, with 15 bases between the two germline ends. This CDR3 is CASSRHTGNSGNTIYF. The CDR3 DNA reads as TGTGCCAGCAGTCGACACACAGGAAACTCTGGAAACACCATATATTTT.

The rearrangement joins TRBV2 to TRBJ2-5, with 10 bases that match TRBD1. CDR1 is SNHLY and CDR2 is FYNNEI in the germline V gene. The ends lost 7 bases at V and 7 bases at J; junction bases unmatched: 6. This CDR3 is built from 13 residues. CDR3 coding DNA: TGTGCCAGCACTAGGGACAGGGGAGGGACCCAGTACTTC. This codes for CASTRDRGGTQYF.

The chain links TRBV5-6 to TRBJ1-2; TRBD1 agrees at 10 bases. With V trimmed by 1 base and J by 2 bases, 5 bases remained unmatched. Germline CDR1 reads SGHDT; CDR2 reads YYEEEE. CDR3 length: 16 residues. The DNA for the CDR3 is TGTGCCAGCAGCTTGCCCGGGGGACAGGGGAACTATGGCTACACCTTC. Its translation: CASSLPGGQGNYGYTF. Together with reference TRBV5-6 and TRBJ1-2, the CDR3 gives the full variable domain: DAGVTQSPTHLIKTRGQQVTLRCSPKSGHDTVSWYQQALGQGPQFIFQYYEEEERQRGNFPDRFSGHQFPNYSSELNVNALLLGDSALYLCASSLPGGQGNYGYTFGSGTRLTVV.

The table lists this clone with a few counts. This chain uses TRBV7-3 with TRBJ2-1; 8 positions match TRBD1. Trimming removed 4 bases from V and 9 bases from J; junction bases left unmatched: 14. Germline V gene sequence: CDR1 SGHTA, CDR2 FQGTGA. This CDR3 has 16 residues. The CDR3 region has the DNA TGTGCCAGCAGCTCGGACCCGACAGGGGTCTGGGGTGAGCAGTTCTTC. This translates into CASSSDPTGVWGEQFF.